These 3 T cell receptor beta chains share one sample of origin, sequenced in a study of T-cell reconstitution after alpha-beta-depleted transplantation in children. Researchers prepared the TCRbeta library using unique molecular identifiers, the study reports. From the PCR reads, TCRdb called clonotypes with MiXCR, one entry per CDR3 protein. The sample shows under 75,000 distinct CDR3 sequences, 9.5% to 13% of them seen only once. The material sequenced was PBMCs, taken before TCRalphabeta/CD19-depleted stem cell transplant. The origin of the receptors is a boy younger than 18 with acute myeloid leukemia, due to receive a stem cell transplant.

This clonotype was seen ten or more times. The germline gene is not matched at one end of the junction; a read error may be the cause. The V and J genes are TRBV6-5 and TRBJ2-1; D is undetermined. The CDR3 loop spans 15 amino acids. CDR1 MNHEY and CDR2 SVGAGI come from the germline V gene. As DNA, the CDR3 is TGTGCCAGCAGTTACTCGATTAACTCTGAACAACCCCCGAACTTC. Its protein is CASSYSINSEQPPNF.

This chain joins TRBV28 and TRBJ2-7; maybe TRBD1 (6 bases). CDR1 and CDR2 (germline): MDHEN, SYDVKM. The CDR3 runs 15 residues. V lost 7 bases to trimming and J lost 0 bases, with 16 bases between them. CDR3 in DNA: TGTGCCAGCATTGTTCAGGGGCCAAGCTCCTACGAGCAGTACTTC. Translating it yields CASIVQGPSSYEQYF. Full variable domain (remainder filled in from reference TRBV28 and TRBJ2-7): DVKVTQSSRYLVKRTGEKVFLECVQDMDHENMFWYRQDPGLGLRLIYFSYDVKMKEKGDIPEGYSVSREKKERFSLILESASTNQTSMYLCASIVQGPSSYEQYFGPGTRLTVT.

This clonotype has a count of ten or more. CDR3 region: CASSRRTGGNTEAFF. The CDR3 DNA reads TGTGCCAGCAGCCGCAGGACAGGAGGGAACACTGAAGCTTTCTTT. J is TRBJ1-1 and V is TRBV5-8, with 7 positions matching TRBD1. V gave up 4 bases and J gave up 1 base; unmatched junction bases: 7. The germline V gene encodes CDR1 SGHTS and CDR2 YDEGEE. The length of the CDR3 is 15 residues.